The clone carrying this T cell receptor beta chain came up once. This entry belongs to a study of blood T cell repertoires in COVID-19. About the study: Specimens from acute and convalescent COVID-19 originated in the United States, Italy and Spain.

Authors' data handling: For nucleated cells, counts were estimated from reference gene primer amplification. Produced via immunoSEQ multiplex PCR; TCRdb's table is partial and in-frame only. That table is the source of V, J and clone size, and D and trimming were worked out from the DNA. In the table there are under 200,000 clones, about nine tenths of which are singletons. The CDR3 totals 15 residues. The germline V gene encodes CDR1 SGHNT and CDR2 YYREEE (reference sequence). The V end lost 4 bases, the J end lost 2 bases, and 14 bases lay between the germline ends. The sequence was obtained from a man aged 50-60 years with acute or convalescent COVID-19. This sequence joins TRBV5-4 and TRBJ2-3; tentatively, D is TRBD1 (5 bases). The sequenced sample was peripheral blood. The CDR3: CASSERQKLTDTQYF. The CDR3 nucleotides are TGTGCCAGCAGCGAACGACAGAAGCTCACAGATACGCAGTATTTT.